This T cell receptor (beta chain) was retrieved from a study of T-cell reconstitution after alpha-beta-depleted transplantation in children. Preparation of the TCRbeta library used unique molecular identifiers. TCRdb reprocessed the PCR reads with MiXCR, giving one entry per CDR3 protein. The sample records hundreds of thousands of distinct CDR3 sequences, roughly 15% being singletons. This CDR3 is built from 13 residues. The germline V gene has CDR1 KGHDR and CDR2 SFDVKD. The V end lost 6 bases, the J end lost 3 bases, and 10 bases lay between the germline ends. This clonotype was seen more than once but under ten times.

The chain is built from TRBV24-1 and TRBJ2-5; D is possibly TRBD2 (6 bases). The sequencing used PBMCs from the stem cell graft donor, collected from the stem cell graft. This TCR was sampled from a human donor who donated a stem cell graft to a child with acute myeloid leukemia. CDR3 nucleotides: TGTGCCACCAGTCCGGGACTCAAAGAGACCCAGTACTTC. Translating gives CATSPGLKETQYF.